The 3 T cell receptor beta chains in this list originate from one sample, sequenced in a study of blood T cell repertoires in COVID-19. Some clones are missing from TCRdb's copy, which holds only in-frame ones; the method was immunoSEQ multiplex PCR. The table records 110,000 or so clones, over 65% of them present only once. The specimen was peripheral blood. The receptors were gathered from a woman in her 40s with acute or convalescent COVID-19.

The chain couples TRBV11-2 to TRBJ1-2, with D maybe TRBD1 (5 bases). The ends were cut back, 5 bases at V and 7 bases at J, with 20 bases in the middle. In germline, CDR1 is SGHAT, CDR2 FQNNGV. The CDR3 is 15 amino acids. DNA of the CDR3: TGTGCCAGCAGCCCAGAACCTTCCAGGGTTGGTGGCTACACCTTC. Encoded protein: CASSPEPSRVGGYTF.

The chain recombines TRBV6-5 with TRBJ2-3; 8 bases line up with TRBD2. This CDR3 spans 16 amino acids. Germline CDR1 reads MNHEY; CDR2 reads SVGAGI. J lost 3 bases, V lost 1 base, and 6 bases had no gene match. CDR3: CASSYYPAGDTDTQYF. As DNA, the CDR3 is TGTGCCAGCAGTTACTACCCAGCGGGGGATACAGATACGCAGTATTTT.

This sequence joins TRBV7-9 and TRBJ1-6; D gene uncertain. V was trimmed by 1 base and J by 10 bases, leaving 5 bases between them. The CDR3 totals 12 residues. In germline, CDR1 is SEHNR, CDR2 FQNEAQ (reference sequence). This CDR3 is CASSLERSPLHF. Here the CDR3 DNA reads TGTGCCAGCAGCTTAGAGAGGTCACCCCTCCACTTT. The variable domain in full, with the rest retrieved from reference TRBV7-9 and TRBJ1-6, is DTGVSQNPRHKITKRGQNVTFRCDPISEHNRLYWYRQTLGQGPEFLTYFQNEAQLEKSRLLSDRFSAERPKGSFSTLEIQRTEQGDSAMYLCASSLERSPLHFGNGTRLTVT.